This T cell receptor (beta chain) was sequenced for a study of Ad26.COV2.S vaccination and SARS-CoV-2 variants. The sample's treatment: some 20 received Ad26.COV2.S at low or high dose, single or two shots; about 5 received placebo; per-sample allocation not given. All samples were drawn on day 63, counting from the first vaccine or placebo injection. Germline V gives CDR1 MNHNS, CDR2 SASEGT. The V end was cut by 0 bases, the J end by 5 bases, with 16 bases between. The CDR3 has 17 amino acids. Clones were read by immunoSEQ multiplex PCR, and TCRdb kept only the in-frame ones, dropping some. The table shows hundreds of thousands of clones, with around 89% occurring only once.

V and J are TRBV6-1 and TRBJ1-4, with D possibly matching TRBD1 (5 bases). The material was peripheral blood, obtained in a trial of Ad26.COV2.S vaccine versus placebo. This clonotype originated in a person between 18 and 65 years old who received the Ad26.COV2.S COVID-19 vaccine or a placebo. The CDR3 nucleotides are TGTGCCAGCAGTGAAGCGCTTCCTGGGGGGTCGAATGAAAAACTGTTTTTT. The encoded protein is CASSEALPGGSNEKLFF.